This is a list of T cell receptor beta chains from one sample in a study of blood T cell repertoires in COVID-19. Data came from immunoSEQ multiplex PCR; TCRdb stores just in-frame clones and leaves some out. Seen here are roughly 80,000 clones, roughly 90% observed once, and the top ten hold around a tenth. The sample taken for sequencing was peripheral blood. The receptor set was obtained from a human donor in a cohort sampled during active COVID-19. CDR3s include the opening cysteine and the closing phenylalanine or tryptophan. The D gene is left open where the match is weak. Clone size, where shown, is once, few, many, or a class for clones that have expanded.

j_call d_call v_call clone_size cdr3_nt cdr3_aa
TRBJ2-7 - TRBV5-5 - TGTGCCAGCAGCTTGGCGGAGATTAGCTCCTACGAGCAGTACTTC CASSLAEISSYEQYF
TRBJ1-5 TRBD1 TRBV30 - TGTGCCTGGAGTCCACCCGCGACAGGGAAAGGTCAGCCCCAGCATTTT CAWSPPATGKGQPQHF
TRBJ1-1 - TRBV19 - TGTGCCAGTAGTACAGGGGCGAACACTGAAGCTTTCTTT CASSTGANTEAFF
TRBJ2-1 - TRBV5-1 - TGCGCCAGCAGCTTGGCCGCGGCAGACGATGAGCAGTTCTTC CASSLAAADDEQFF
TRBJ1-3 - TRBV19 once TGTGCCAGTAGTACTGGGAGGACCTCCTCTGGAAACACCATATATTTT CASSTGRTSSGNTIYF
TRBJ2-7 TRBD1 TRBV25-1 - TGTGCCAGCAGTGATTCCACGACAGGGAACCCCTACGAGCAGTACTTC CASSDSTTGNPYEQYF
TRBJ1-3 - TRBV9 - TGTGCCAGCAGCGTAGCTTCGGGGAGGACTGGAAACACCATATATTTT CASSVASGRTGNTIYF
TRBJ2-7 TRBD2 TRBV4-2 - TGTGCCAGCAGCCAAGTTGTAGCGGGAGGCTACGAGCAGTACTTC CASSQVVAGGYEQYF
TRBJ2-1 TRBD2 TRBV6-2/TRBV6-3 once TGTGCCAGCAGTGGGACTAGCGGCTACAATGAGCAGTTCTTC CASSGTSGYNEQFF
TRBJ2-6 - TRBV27 once TGTGCCAGCAGCCGGGATGTACGTAGCTCTGGGGCCAACGTCCTGACTTTC CASSRDVRSSGANVLTF
TRBJ1-2 - TRBV19 - TGTGCCAGTAGTGTCTCAGGGGACTATGGCTACACCTTC CASSVSGDYGYTF
TRBJ2-2 - TRBV27 once TGTGCCAGCAGTTCGCCGGGCACCGGGGAGCTGTTTTTT CASSSPGTGELFF
TRBJ2-3 - TRBV11-2 - TGTGCCAGCAGCTTAGATGATCTACCGGGAGATACGCAGTATTTT CASSLDDLPGDTQYF
TRBJ1-4 TRBD1 TRBV19 - TGTGCCAGTAGCAGAGGACAGGTGGCCGAAAAACTGTTTTTT CASSRGQVAEKLFF
TRBJ2-1 TRBD2 TRBV6-4 - TGTGCCAGCAGTGACTCCGGCGGGAGCTCCTACAATGAGCAGTTCTTC CASSDSGGSSYNEQFF
TRBJ2-3 - TRBV24-1 - TGTGCCACCAGTGATTGGAGAGTCACAGATACGCAGTATTTT CATSDWRVTDTQYF
TRBJ2-2 - TRBV4-2 - TGTGCCAGCAGCCGACGGACCAGCGGGAACACCGGGGAGCTGTTTTTT CASSRRTSGNTGELFF
TRBJ2-2 - TRBV5-4 - TGTGCCAGCAGCCCCCCGGGGTCCGCTGGGGAGCTGTTTTTT CASSPPGSAGELFF
TRBJ1-1 - TRBV19 - TGTGCCAGTAGTATAGCGGGGGGGGTCGGCACTGAAGCTTTCTTT CASSIAGGVGTEAFF
TRBJ2-7 - TRBV7-2 - TGTGCCAGCAGCTTGGGGACAAAGAGCTACGAGCAGTACTTC CASSLGTKSYEQYF
TRBJ1-4 - TRBV3-1/TRBV3-2 - TGTGCCAGCAGCCGGGAGGGGGGGAATGAACTGTTTTTT CASSREGGNELFF
TRBJ2-1 TRBD2 TRBV27 - TGTGCCAGCAGCCACCTCTTTTTAGCGGGAGACCCAGACAATGAGCAGTTCTTC CASSHLFLAGDPDNEQFF
TRBJ2-1 TRBD1 TRBV6-5 - TGTGCCAGCAGCCGGACAGGGACCTACAATGAGCAGTTCTTC CASSRTGTYNEQFF
TRBJ1-1 - TRBV29-1 - TGCAGCGTCGAGGATTATCCCAACACTGAAGCTTTCTTT CSVEDYPNTEAFF
TRBJ1-5 - TRBV12-3/TRBV12-4 few TGTGCCAGCATGAGCTATAGCAATCAGCCCCAGCATTTT CASMSYSNQPQHF
TRBJ2-1 TRBD2 TRBV14 - TGTGCCAGCAGCCTCTCGGGACTAGCGGGAGGGGCCTACAATGAGCAGTTCTTC CASSLSGLAGGAYNEQFF
TRBJ1-4 - TRBV5-1 - TGCGCCAGCAGCTTGGACGGGGGTAGTGAAAAACTGTTTTTT CASSLDGGSEKLFF
TRBJ1-2 - TRBV6-6 - TGTGCCAGCAGTTACGACGGGAGATTCGGCTATGGCTACACCTTC CASSYDGRFGYGYTF
TRBJ1-1 TRBD1 TRBV27 - TGTGCCAGCAGTTTGACGACAGGGCCCACTGAAGCTTTCTTT CASSLTTGPTEAFF
TRBJ2-3 - TRBV7-9 - TGTGCCAGCGCAACCCGAGGAACAGATACGCAGTATTTT CASATRGTDTQYF
TRBJ2-3 TRBD2 TRBV30 - TGTGCCTGGCGCGGGGGTTTTACAGATACGCAGTATTTT CAWRGGFTDTQYF
TRBJ1-1 TRBD1 TRBV29-1 - TGCAGCGGAAGGGACAGATTCATGAACACTGAAGCTTTCTTT CSGRDRFMNTEAFF
TRBJ2-2 TRBD1 TRBV29-1 once TGCAGCGTTGGGACAGGGACGAACACCGGGGAGCTGTTTTTT CSVGTGTNTGELFF